The 13 T cell receptor beta chains given below trace back to one sample, sequenced in a study of blood T cell repertoires in COVID-19. Clones were read by immunoSEQ multiplex PCR, and TCRdb kept only the in-frame ones, dropping some. The sample consists of about 500,000 clones, 75% to 90% of them appearing once. Sequencing was carried out using peripheral blood. The receptors originated from a man aged 18 to 29 with COVID-19, enrolled during active disease.

V usage is TRBV11-2 and J usage is TRBJ2-1; D perhaps matches TRBD2 (5 bases). Trimming left V 2 bases short and J 0 bases short, with 8 bases between. The CDR3 length is 15 residues. Germline V gives CDR1 SGHAT, CDR2 FQNNGV. The CDR3, as DNA: TGTGCCAGCAGCTTACTCGCGGGCTCCTACAATGAGCAGTTCTTC. This translates into CASSLLAGSYNEQFF.

The genes are TRBV6-5 and TRBJ2-5; the D gene is possibly TRBD1 (5 bases). CDR1 is MNHEY and CDR2 is SVGAGI in the germline V gene. V dropped 6 bases and J dropped 0 bases, with 8 bases sitting between them. The CDR3 spans 13 residues. This chain's CDR3 is CASRRQYQETQYF. In DNA form, the CDR3 reads TGTGCCAGCAGGCGACAGTACCAAGAGACCCAGTACTTC.

This chain's CDR3 is CAISFGGNTQYF. CDR3 sequence (DNA): TGTGCCATCTCCTTCGGAGGTAATACGCAGTATTTT. The chain employs TRBV24-1 and TRBJ2-3, with D possibly TRBD2 on 5 matching bases. The germline CDR1 and CDR2 sequences are KGHDR and SFDVKD. Trimming removed 11 bases from V and 7 bases from J, with 15 bases in between. The CDR3 runs to 12 residues.

The rearrangement uses TRBV7-9 and TRBJ2-7; 8 positions match TRBD1. V shed 1 base and J 5 bases; nucleotides not matched to a gene: 7. CDR3 length equals 15 residues. CDR1 is SEHNR and CDR2 is FQNEAQ in the germline V gene (reference sequence). The CDR3 DNA reads as TGTGCCAGCAGCTTAGGAGACAGGGGAGTCCACGAGCAGTACTTC. This sequence encodes CASSLGDRGVHEQYF.

This rearrangement joins TRBV19 to TRBJ2-3, with D maybe TRBD1 (5 bases). The CDR3 sequence is 13 residues long. The germline V gene encodes CDR1 LNHDA and CDR2 SQIVND (reference sequence). V dropped 11 bases and J dropped 10 bases, with 22 bases sitting between them. The CDR3 DNA is TGTGCCTTGGGATCAGGTGGCCGCAGGGCGCAGTATTTT. Amino acids: CALGSGGRRAQYF. The full variable domain, its missing parts supplied by reference TRBV19 and TRBJ2-3, is DGGITQSPKYLFRKEGQNVTLSCEQNLNHDAMYWYRQDPGQGLRLIYYSQIVNDFQKGDIAEGYSVSREKKESFPLTVTSAQKNPTAFYLCALGSGGRRAQYFGPGTRLTVL.

CDR3: CATSAPGLPGTDTQYF. The DNA of the CDR3 is TGTGCCACCAGTGCCCCGGGACTTCCTGGCACAGATACGCAGTATTTT. The rearrangement links TRBV24-1 to TRBJ2-3, with D perhaps TRBD2 (6 bases). CDR1 and CDR2 (germline): KGHDR, SFDVKD. The V end lost 5 bases, the J end lost 1 base, and 15 bases lay between the germline ends. The CDR3 has 16 residues.

This clone was detected only once. This rearrangement joins TRBV18 to TRBJ2-5; TRBD2 is a possible D gene (6 bases). Germline V gives CDR1 KGHSH, CDR2 LQKENI. CDR3 length: 13 residues. Deletions cut 6 bases from V and 2 bases from J, with 10 bases between. CDR3 protein: CASSGLPQETQYF. CDR3 DNA sequence: TGTGCCAGCTCGGGACTGCCGCAAGAGACCCAGTACTTC.

This clone has just one count. The CDR3 is CATSEIGTSGHNEQFF. CDR3 DNA sequence: TGTGCCACCAGTGAGATAGGGACTAGCGGCCACAATGAGCAGTTCTTC. V and J are TRBV24-1 and TRBJ2-1, with 11 bases identical to TRBD2. Trimming cost V 4 bases and J 5 bases; bases outside gene matches: 6. Germline V gives CDR1 KGHDR, CDR2 SFDVKD. CDR3 length equals 16 residues.

The CDR3 here is CASGLYRDQPQHF. Here the CDR3 DNA reads TGTGCTAGTGGTTTGTACAGGGATCAGCCCCAGCATTTT. V and J are TRBV12-5 and TRBJ1-5, with D possibly being TRBD1 (6 bases). Germline V lookup: CDR1 LGHNT, CDR2 FRNRAP. There are 13 residues in the CDR3. Trimming stripped 2 bases from V and 5 bases from J, with 7 bases between.

This clone appeared once. The J gene is TRBJ2-5, the V gene TRBV25-1; 8 bases agree with TRBD2. The germline gives CDR1 MGHDK, CDR2 SYGVNS. The CDR3 has 15 residues. V gave up 1 base and J gave up 5 bases; unmatched junction bases: 6. CDR3 loop: CASSEFRGGEETQYF. CDR3 in DNA: TGTGCCAGCAGTGAATTCCGGGGGGGAGAGGAGACCCAGTACTTC. Full variable domain (missing parts from reference TRBV25-1 and TRBJ2-5): EADIYQTPRYLVIGTGKKITLECSQTMGHDKMYWYQQDPGMELHLIHYSYGVNSTEKGDLSSESTVSRIRTEHFPLTLESARPSHTSQYLCASSEFRGGEETQYFGPGTRLLVL.

V gene TRBV20-1 combines with J gene TRBJ2-3; 10 positions match TRBD1. CDR3 length: 17 residues. The germline V gene encodes CDR1 DFQATT and CDR2 SNEGSKA (reference sequence). Germline trimming cut 3 bases from V and 2 bases from J; bases unmatched to any gene: 11. The CDR3 region has the DNA TGCAGTGCTAGTTTGTCCCCGACAGGGGGCCTCACAGATACGCAGTATTTT. Translating it yields CSASLSPTGGLTDTQYF.

The chain has TRBV3-1 (or the pseudogene TRBV3-2) and TRBJ1-3; no definite D call. The CDR3 is made up of 13 amino acids. Germline V lookup: CDR1 LGHDT, CDR2 YNNKEL (reference sequence). V gave up 1 base and J gave up 1 base, with 2 bases separating them. The CDR3 DNA is TGTGCCAGCAGCCAAGCTTCTGGAAACACCATATATTTT. Amino acids: CASSQASGNTIYF.

The chain has TRBV9 and TRBJ1-6; TRBD1 aligns across 8 bases. Germline V gives CDR1 SGDLS, CDR2 YYNGEE. V was clipped by 0 bases and J by 9 bases; unmatched bases: 5. CDR3 length: 15 residues. For the CDR3, the DNA is TGTGCCAGCAGCGTAGAAGGGACAGGAGGTTCACCCCTCCACTTT. This encodes CASSVEGTGGSPLHF.